This is a list of T cell receptor beta chains from one sample in a study of control samples from healthy donors and cancer patients. Only in-frame clones appear in the TCRdb table, and some are missing; sequencing was by immunoSEQ multiplex PCR. This table has approximately 90,000 clones, approximately 95% appearing once. Material for sequencing was blood. The receptors here all came from a woman between 25 and 40 years old in good health. Both conserved end residues are part of each CDR3. The D gene is left open where the match is weak.

-	TRBV28	TRBJ2-7	TGTGCCAGCAGTTTTGTGATAGCGTTCGAGCAGTACTTC	CASSFVIAFEQYF
-	TRBV21-1	TRBJ1-1	TGTGCCAGCAGCAACGGGCGCAGGGGGCAGAGGAACACTGAAGCTTTCTTT	CASSNGRRGQRNTEAFF
TRBD1	TRBV5-1	TRBJ2-3	TGCGCCAGCAGCTTGGAGGACAGGGGAAGCACAGATACGCAGTATTTT	CASSLEDRGSTDTQYF
-	TRBV6-4	TRBJ1-3	TGTGCCAGCATTGGGGGGCTAAGGGTCGGAAACACCATATATTTT	CASIGGLRVGNTIYF
-	TRBV6-1	TRBJ1-1	TGTGCCAGCAGTGAAGAAGGACAGTATTTCAACACTGAAGCTTTCTTT	CASSEEGQYFNTEAFF
-	TRBV7-9	TRBJ1-5	TGTGCCAGCAGCTTACCGGGGTCCGGGGCCCAGCATTTT	CASSLPGSGAQHF
TRBD2	TRBV5-1	TRBJ2-7	TGCGCCAGCAGCCCCCAAGCGGGAGGCGGATACGAGCAGTACTTC	CASSPQAGGGYEQYF
-	TRBV24-1	TRBJ2-5	TGTGCCACCAGTGATTTTACAGAGACCCAGTACTTC	CATSDFTETQYF
-	TRBV7-2	TRBJ1-2	TGTGCCAGCAGCTTTGTTTATGGCTACACCTTC	CASSFVYGYTF
TRBD2	TRBV10-1	TRBJ2-5	TGCGCCAGCAGTGAGGCTAGCGGGGGAAAAGAGACCCAGTACTTC	CASSEASGGKETQYF
-	TRBV10-3	TRBJ1-5	TGTGCCATCAGTGAGATAGCTCCAGGGAGGGCAGGTAATCAGCCCCAGCATTTT	CAISEIAPGRAGNQPQHF
-	TRBV7-8	TRBJ1-5	TGTGCCAGCAGCTTAGGTCAGGGCCTCTATCAGCCCCAGCATTTT	CASSLGQGLYQPQHF
TRBD1	TRBV5-4	TRBJ1-2	TGTGCCAGCAGCCCGCGGACAGGGGGTCCGATGAATGGCTACACCTTC	CASSPRTGGPMNGYTF